A single T cell receptor (beta chain) is shown here with its context. Its cognate antigen is unknown. Profiling relied on immunoSEQ multiplex PCR, and the TCRdb table lists in-frame clones only, not all of them. Of more than 550,000 clones detected, roughly 88% appear once; the ten largest clones hold 34%. CD8 memory pooled CD45RO+ cells and CCR7-negative CD45RA+ TemRA cells. The sample comes from a study of shared clonotypes between healthy human individuals. Study in general: Donors consisted of a couple of women and three men between 18 and 49.

Trimming removed 3 bases from V and 2 bases from J; junction bases left unmatched: 8. The CDR3 extends over 18 amino acids. Germline CDR1 and CDR2: SGHTA and FQGNSA. General observations from the study: In a handful of donors, around 4.8% of naive CD4 clonotypes appeared in common. Generally, naive subsets came out with larger estimated richness than memory subsets.

This clonotype was obtained from a man aged 18 to 29 in good health. Some clones in this sample may be carry-over from other donors' samples. The sequencing input was memory CD8+ T cells from PBMCs. Subset defined: CD45RO+ cells pooled with CCR7-negative TemRA cells. The chain is built from TRBV7-2 and TRBJ2-3; 13 nucleotides align to TRBD2. Here the CDR3 DNA reads TGTGCCAGCAGCTTGGATCAACTAGCGGGAGGGTCCACAGATACGCAGTATTTT. Protein sequence: CASSLDQLAGGSTDTQYF.